The next 32 T cell receptor beta chains were all read from a single sample in a study of T cell responses to AZD1222 COVID-19 vaccine. Only in-frame clones appear in the TCRdb table, and some are missing; sequencing was by immunoSEQ multiplex PCR. Found here are roughly 120,000 clones, 85% to 90% of them singletons; the top ten hold around 7.1%. The input for sequencing was peripheral blood, taken 28 days after the second AZD1222 dose. The receptors were sampled from an adult who received the AZD1222 COVID-19 vaccine.

The chain couples TRBV19 to TRBJ1-4; D ambiguous. V dropped 3 bases and J dropped 7 bases, with 3 bases sitting between them. The CDR3 loop spans 11 amino acids. Germline CDR1 reads LNHDA; CDR2 reads SQIVND (reference sequence). The CDR3 sequence is CASSMSEKLFF. The DNA for the CDR3 is TGTGCCAGTAGTATGTCTGAAAAACTGTTTTTT. Full variable domain (outside the CDR3, taken from reference TRBV19 and TRBJ1-4): DGGITQSPKYLFRKEGQNVTLSCEQNLNHDAMYWYRQDPGQGLRLIYYSQIVNDFQKGDIAEGYSVSREKKESFPLTVTSAQKNPTAFYLCASSMSEKLFFGSGTQLSVL.

The chain recombines TRBV30 with TRBJ1-2; 7 bases align to TRBD1. The length of the CDR3 is 12 residues. Looked up from germline, CDR1 is GTSNPN and CDR2 is SVGIG (reference sequence). The ends lost 3 bases at V and 8 bases at J; junction bases unmatched: 6. CDR3 sequence: CAWSRDSRGYTF. In DNA form, the CDR3 reads TGTGCCTGGAGCCGGGACAGTAGGGGCTACACCTTC.

The V call is TRBV6-1, the J call TRBJ2-4, with 7 bases matching TRBD2. The junction had 2 bases not matched to a gene; V was cut back by 0 bases and J by 0 bases. Germline assignment: CDR1 MNHNS and CDR2 SASEGT. This CDR3 comprises 16 residues. The CDR3 DNA sequence: TGTGCCAGCAGTGAAGCAGCGGGGTTAGCCAAAAACATTCAGTACTTC. It translates to CASSEAAGLAKNIQYF.

The V gene is TRBV10-3, the J gene TRBJ1-2, with D tentatively TRBD1 (6 bases). Germline V gene lookup returns CDR1 ENHRY and CDR2 SYGVKD. With 6 bases removed from V and 8 bases from J, the gap between germline ends came to 19 bases. This CDR3 comprises 14 residues. The CDR3 DNA sequence: TGTGCCATCAGCCAATGGGGGGCGGTTGAAGGCTACACCTTC. Its translation: CAISQWGAVEGYTF.

The V and J genes are TRBV6-5 and TRBJ2-5; D call uncertain. This CDR3 has 13 residues. V lost 7 bases, J lost 5 bases, and 14 bases lay in between. Per the germline V gene, CDR1 is MNHEY and CDR2 is SVGAGI. The CDR3 here is CASNNYGAETQYF. Here the CDR3 DNA reads TGTGCCAGCAACAACTATGGTGCGGAGACCCAGTACTTC.

The rearrangement joins TRBV2 to TRBJ1-5; D is possibly TRBD1 (5 bases). The V end lost 8 bases, the J end lost 3 bases, and 11 bases lay between the germline ends. CDR3 size: 13 residues. The germline V gene has CDR1 SNHLY and CDR2 FYNNEI. CDR3 coding DNA: TGTGCCAGCCAGGGCCCTCTCAATCAGCCCCAGCATTTT. Its translation is CASQGPLNQPQHF.

V usage is TRBV7-8 and J usage is TRBJ1-6; D gene ambiguous. The CDR3 has 16 amino acids. Trimming took off 2 bases at V and 6 bases at J, with 14 bases between the two ends. Germline V CDR1 and CDR2: SGHVS, FQNEAQ. CDR3 region: CASSLWGIRSNSPLHF. Written as DNA, the CDR3 is TGTGCCAGCAGCTTATGGGGAATCCGGAGTAATTCACCCCTCCACTTT.

The V and J genes are TRBV30 and TRBJ1-3, with D perhaps matching TRBD1 (5 bases). The CDR3 runs 14 residues. Between the trimmed V and J ends, which lost 2 bases and 2 bases, there was a span of 10 bases. The germline gives CDR1 GTSNPN, CDR2 SVGIG (reference sequence). The CDR3 coding sequence is TGTGCCTGGAGTTCAGGGATCCCTGGAAACACCATATATTTT. Its protein is CAWSSGIPGNTIYF. Combining the CDR3 with reference TRBV30 and TRBJ1-3 gives the whole variable domain SQTIHQWPATLVQPVGSPLSLECTVEGTSNPNLYWYRQAAGRGLQLLFYSVGIGQISSEVPQNLSASRPQDRQFILSSKKLLLSDSGFYLCAWSSGIPGNTIYFGEGSWLTVV.

The V call is TRBV5-1, the J call TRBJ1-1; the D is unclear. Germline V gene sequence: CDR1 SGHRS, CDR2 YFSETQ. V was shortened by 0 bases and J by 0 bases, with 9 bases between the two germline ends. The CDR3 is 15 amino acids. CDR3 amino acids: CASSLGAALNTEAFF. For the CDR3, the DNA is TGCGCCAGCAGCTTGGGAGCAGCCTTGAACACTGAAGCTTTCTTT.

The genes are TRBV27 and TRBJ1-2; TRBD1 aligns across 10 bases. The CDR3 is 16 amino acids. Germline loops: CDR1 MNHEY, CDR2 SMNVEV (reference sequence). The J segment lost 5 bases and the V segment lost 4 bases, leaving 10 bases of the junction unmatched. The chain's CDR3 is CASSYSTGGSGYGYTF. The CDR3 bases are TGTGCCAGCAGTTATTCGACAGGGGGCAGTGGGTATGGCTACACCTTC.

The CDR3 DNA reads as TGTGCCAGCAGCTCCCCCCCCCTAGCGGGGGTCCCTAGCACAGATACGCAGTATTTT. Its protein product is CASSSPPLAGVPSTDTQYF. The V and J genes are TRBV13 and TRBJ2-3, with TRBD2 matching over 10 bases. Trimming cost V 4 bases and J 0 bases; bases outside gene matches: 13. Germline V gene lookup returns CDR1 PRHDT and CDR2 FYEKMQ (reference sequence). The CDR3 has 19 amino acids.

The chain couples TRBV7-2 to TRBJ2-1; D gene ambiguous. The CDR3 consists of 14 residues. Germline V CDR1 and CDR2: SGHTA, FQGNSA. The V end was cut by 0 bases, the J end by 7 bases, with 10 bases between. CDR3 sequence (DNA): TGTGCCAGCAGCTTAGCCCCGACGCGGAATGAGCAGTTCTTC. Amino acids: CASSLAPTRNEQFF.

The chain recombines TRBV5-8 with TRBJ2-7; possibly TRBD2 for D (5 bases). CDR3 length equals 13 residues. Germline V gene data show CDR1 as SGHTS and CDR2 as YDEGEE. Trimming shortened V by 3 bases and J by 6 bases, and 13 bases separated the two germline ends. CDR3 sequence reads: CASSSRPGVEQYF. CDR3 DNA sequence: TGTGCCAGCAGCTCCCGCCCCGGGGTCGAGCAGTACTTC.

The V gene is TRBV29-1, the J gene TRBJ2-5; no clear D. The length of the CDR3 is 15 residues. The germline V and J ends were trimmed by 0 bases and 5 bases, with 16 bases remaining between them. Germline V gene lookup returns CDR1 SQVTM and CDR2 ANQGSEA. DNA for the CDR3: TGCAGCGTTGAAGATGAGACACACGCTGGGGAGACCCAGTACTTC. It translates to CSVEDETHAGETQYF.

The chain combines TRBV12-3 or TRBV12-4 with TRBJ2-1; no clear D gene. The CDR3 contains 13 residues. V shed 0 bases and J shed 5 bases, with 5 bases lying between them. CDR3 sequence: CASSLAGNNEQFF. In DNA, the CDR3 is TGTGCCAGCAGTTTAGCGGGAAACAATGAGCAGTTCTTC.

This chain joins TRBV13 and TRBJ2-7, with D possibly being TRBD2 (6 bases). The V end lost 8 bases, the J end lost 2 bases, and 16 bases lay between the germline ends. CDR3 size: 14 residues. Germline loops: CDR1 PRHDT, CDR2 FYEKMQ (reference sequence). CDR3 amino acids: CASHERGEAYEQYF. In nucleotides, the CDR3 is TGTGCCAGCCACGAGAGAGGGGAGGCCTACGAGCAGTACTTC.

CDR3 sequence reads: CASSPPTNTEAFF. The CDR3 nucleotides read TGTGCCAGCAGCCCACCAACCAACACTGAAGCTTTCTTT. The rearrangement links TRBV11-3 to TRBJ1-1; no definite D call. Trimming took off 5 bases at V and 2 bases at J, with 9 bases between the two ends. CDR3 length equals 13 residues. Germline V gene lookup returns CDR1 SGHNT and CDR2 YENEEA.

This clone appeared a single time. This chain joins TRBV4-3 and TRBJ2-5, with D possibly matching TRBD2 (5 bases). Germline V gene lookup returns CDR1 LGHNA and CDR2 YSLEER. Between the trimmed V and J ends, which lost 1 base and 7 bases, there was a span of 10 bases. The CDR3 covers 13 residues. This CDR3 is CASSQGLGGTQYF. CDR3 DNA: TGCGCCAGCAGCCAAGGGTTAGGAGGGACCCAGTACTTC.

The rearrangement joins TRBV6-2 or TRBV6-3 to TRBJ1-5; D gene unclear. Germline CDR1 MNHEY, CDR2 SVGEGT. V lost 4 bases and J lost 2, with 9 bases in between. This CDR3 contains 14 residues. The CDR3 loop is CASSSRQGNQPQHF. DNA for the CDR3: TGTGCCAGCAGTTCAAGGCAGGGCAATCAGCCCCAGCATTTT.

The sample holds one count of this clone. The V call is TRBV2, the J call TRBJ2-7; TRBD1 aligns across 10 bases. In germline, CDR1 is SNHLY, CDR2 FYNNEI. V gave up 10 bases and J gave up 3 bases; unmatched junction bases: 6. The CDR3 runs 13 residues. CDR3 loop: CATSGQGYYEQYF. The CDR3 DNA is TGTGCCACCTCGGGACAGGGGTACTACGAGCAGTACTTC.

This chain uses TRBV5-1 with TRBJ2-4, with D perhaps TRBD1 (5 bases). Per the germline V gene, CDR1 is SGHRS and CDR2 is YFSETQ. V was cut by 0 bases and J by 6 bases, with 16 bases left in between. The CDR3 is made up of 16 amino acids. The CDR3 spells CASSLGEGASGNIQYF. In DNA, the CDR3 is TGCGCCAGCAGCTTGGGCGAAGGGGCGTCGGGAAACATTCAGTACTTC.

This chain uses TRBV30 with TRBJ1-2, with D perhaps TRBD1 (6 bases). The CDR3 is made up of 12 amino acids. V lost 2 bases, J lost 2 bases, and 6 bases lay in between. Germline assignment: CDR1 GTSNPN and CDR2 SVGIG (reference sequence). The CDR3, as DNA: TGTGCCTGGAGTCAGGGGAACTATGGCTACACCTTC. It encodes CAWSQGNYGYTF.

V usage is TRBV6-5 and J usage is TRBJ1-6; the D is unclear. V shed 5 bases and J shed 5 bases, with 13 bases lying between them. The CDR3 runs 15 residues. Germline V gene lookup returns CDR1 MNHEY and CDR2 SVGAGI. The CDR3 DNA reads as TGTGCCAGCAGTAGAGGCCGCATTGATAATTCACCCCTCCACTTT. It translates to CASSRGRIDNSPLHF.

The chain combines TRBV29-1 with TRBJ2-1; 7 positions agree with TRBD2. CDR3 size: 15 residues. V lost 4 bases, J lost 6 bases, and 12 bases stayed unmatched. Germline-derived CDR1 and CDR2 are SQVTM and ANQGSEA. The CDR3 region is CSVATEGLRRNEQFF. The CDR3 bases are TGCAGCGTTGCGACAGAGGGACTACGTCGCAATGAGCAGTTCTTC.

J is TRBJ1-2 and V is TRBV5-1; D possibly corresponds to TRBD1 (5 bases). Germline values: CDR1 SGHRS, CDR2 YFSETQ. This CDR3 has 12 residues. Trimming cost V 3 bases and J 8 bases, with 11 bases left between them. This CDR3 is CASSYQGEGYTF. The CDR3 DNA follows: TGCGCCAGCAGCTACCAGGGCGAAGGCTACACCTTC.

The gene calls are TRBV25-1 and TRBJ1-2; no clear D. Germline V gene lookup returns CDR1 MGHDK and CDR2 SYGVNS. The V end lost 3 bases, the J end lost 1 base, and 9 bases lay between the germline ends. The CDR3 has 14 residues. The CDR3 sequence is CASSDLRGNYGYTF. DNA for the CDR3: TGTGCCAGCAGTGATTTGCGGGGTAACTATGGCTACACCTTC.

The CDR3, as DNA: TGTGCCAGCAGTGACGGAGCTTTGAACACTGAAGCTTTCTTT. As protein: CASSDGALNTEAFF. V is TRBV25-1 and J is TRBJ1-1; D not resolved. The CDR3 loop spans 14 amino acids. CDR1 MGHDK and CDR2 SYGVNS come from the germline V gene. V was trimmed by 3 bases and J by 0 bases, leaving 8 bases between them.

The rearrangement links TRBV28 to TRBJ2-7, with 9 nucleotides matching TRBD1. The germline V gene has CDR1 MDHEN and CDR2 SYDVKM. The V gene end was trimmed by 10 bases and the J gene end by 2 bases; junction bases not matched to a gene: 9. The CDR3 contains 14 residues. The CDR3 protein is CATTGQGWTYEQYF. Written as DNA, the CDR3 is TGTGCCACCACCGGACAGGGGTGGACCTACGAGCAGTACTTC.

The rearrangement uses TRBV7-2 and TRBJ2-7, with D maybe TRBD2 (5 bases). The CDR3 loop spans 12 amino acids. The germline V and J ends were trimmed by 3 bases and 5 bases, with 8 bases remaining between them. The germline gives CDR1 SGHTA, CDR2 FQGNSA. For the CDR3, the DNA is TGTGCCAGCAGCTTGTACGGGAACGAGCAGTACTTC. Protein product: CASSLYGNEQYF.

This chain links TRBV5-6 with TRBJ2-7; TRBD2 matches at 12 bases. Trimming took 1 base from V and 2 from J; bases not matched to a gene: 4. The CDR3 is 16 amino acids. The germline V gene encodes CDR1 SGHDT and CDR2 YYEEEE. Here the CDR3 DNA reads TGTGCCAGCAGCTTGCAAGCTAGCGGGAGGGCCTACGAGCAGTACTTC. Amino acids: CASSLQASGRAYEQYF.

The chain links TRBV6-1 to TRBJ1-1; no clear D gene. This CDR3 has 14 amino acids. Germline-derived CDR1 and CDR2 are MNHNS and SASEGT. V was trimmed by 2 bases and J by 4 bases, leaving 11 bases between them. This CDR3 is CASSELGLGTEAFF. The CDR3 coding sequence is TGTGCCAGCAGTGAACTGGGCTTGGGCACTGAAGCTTTCTTT.

V and J are TRBV19 and TRBJ1-3; a possible D gene is TRBD1 (5 bases). The CDR3 extends over 17 amino acids. CDR1 is LNHDA and CDR2 is SQIVND in the germline V gene (reference sequence). Trimming shortened V by 5 bases and J by 0 bases, and 17 bases separated the two germline ends. CDR3 protein: CASSPIEAGDSGNTIYF. CDR3 bases: TGTGCCAGTAGTCCTATAGAAGCGGGGGACTCTGGAAACACCATATATTTT.